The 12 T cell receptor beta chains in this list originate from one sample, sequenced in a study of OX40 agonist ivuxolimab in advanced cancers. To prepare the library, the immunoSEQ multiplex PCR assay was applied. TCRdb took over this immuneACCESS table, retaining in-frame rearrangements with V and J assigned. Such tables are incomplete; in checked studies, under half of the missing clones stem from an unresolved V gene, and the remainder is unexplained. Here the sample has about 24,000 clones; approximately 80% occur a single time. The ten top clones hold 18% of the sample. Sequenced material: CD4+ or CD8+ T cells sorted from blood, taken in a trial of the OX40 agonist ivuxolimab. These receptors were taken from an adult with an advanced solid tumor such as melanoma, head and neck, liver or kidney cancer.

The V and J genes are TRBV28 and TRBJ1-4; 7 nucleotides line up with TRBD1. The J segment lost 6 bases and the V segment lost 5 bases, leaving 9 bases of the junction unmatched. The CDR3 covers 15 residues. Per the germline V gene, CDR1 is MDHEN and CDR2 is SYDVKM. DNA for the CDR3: TGTGCCAGCAGTCCGTCTCCGGGACAGTATGAAAAACTGTTTTTT. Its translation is CASSPSPGQYEKLFF.

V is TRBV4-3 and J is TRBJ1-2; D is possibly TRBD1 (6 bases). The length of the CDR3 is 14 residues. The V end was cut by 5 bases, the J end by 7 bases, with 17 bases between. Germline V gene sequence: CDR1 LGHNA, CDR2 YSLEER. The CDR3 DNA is TGCGCCAGCAGCGTGAGGGGGGGGATTGCTGGCTACACCTTC. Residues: CASSVRGGIAGYTF.

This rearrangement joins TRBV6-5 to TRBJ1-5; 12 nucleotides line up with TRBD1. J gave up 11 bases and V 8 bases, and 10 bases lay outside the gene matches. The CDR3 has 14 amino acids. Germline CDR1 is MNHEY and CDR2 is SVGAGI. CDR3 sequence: CASEGTGGSGAQHF. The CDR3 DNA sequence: TGTGCCAGCGAAGGGACAGGGGGCTCTGGGGCCCAGCATTTT.

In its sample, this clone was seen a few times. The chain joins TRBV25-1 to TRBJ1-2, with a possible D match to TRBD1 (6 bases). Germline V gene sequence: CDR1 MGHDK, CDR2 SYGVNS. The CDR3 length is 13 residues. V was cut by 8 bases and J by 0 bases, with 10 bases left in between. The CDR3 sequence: CASSRDTNYGYTF. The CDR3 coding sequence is TGTGCCAGCTCCCGGGACACTAACTATGGCTACACCTTC.

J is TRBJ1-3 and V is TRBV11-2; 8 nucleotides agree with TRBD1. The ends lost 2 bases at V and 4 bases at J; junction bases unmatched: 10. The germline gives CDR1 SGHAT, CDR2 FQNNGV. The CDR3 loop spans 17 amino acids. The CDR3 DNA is TGTGCCAGCAGCTTAACATTGGACAGGGCGGTAGGAAACACCATATATTTT. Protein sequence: CASSLTLDRAVGNTIYF. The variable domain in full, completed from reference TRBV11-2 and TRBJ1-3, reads EAGVAQSPRYKIIEKRQSVAFWCNPISGHATLYWYQQILGQGPKLLIQFQNNGVVDDSQLPKDRFSAERLKGVDSTLKIQPAKLEDSAVYLCASSLTLDRAVGNTIYFGEGSWLTVV.

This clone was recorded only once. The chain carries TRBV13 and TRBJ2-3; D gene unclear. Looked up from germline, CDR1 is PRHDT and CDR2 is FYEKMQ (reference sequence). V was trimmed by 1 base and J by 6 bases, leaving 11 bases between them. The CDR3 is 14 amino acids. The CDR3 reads CASSLEPSGDTQYF. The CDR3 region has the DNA TGTGCCAGCAGCTTAGAGCCTTCGGGCGATACGCAGTATTTT. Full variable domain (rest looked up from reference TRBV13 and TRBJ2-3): AAGVIQSPRHLIKEKRETATLKCYPIPRHDTVYWYQQGPGQDPQFLISFYEKMQSDKGSIPDRFSAQQFSDYHSELNMSSLELGDSALYFCASSLEPSGDTQYFGPGTRLTVL.

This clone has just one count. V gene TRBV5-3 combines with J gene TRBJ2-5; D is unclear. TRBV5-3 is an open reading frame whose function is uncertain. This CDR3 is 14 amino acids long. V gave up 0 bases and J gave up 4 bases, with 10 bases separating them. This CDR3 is CARSLVDHPETQYF. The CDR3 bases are TGTGCCAGAAGCTTGGTTGACCACCCAGAGACCCAGTACTTC.

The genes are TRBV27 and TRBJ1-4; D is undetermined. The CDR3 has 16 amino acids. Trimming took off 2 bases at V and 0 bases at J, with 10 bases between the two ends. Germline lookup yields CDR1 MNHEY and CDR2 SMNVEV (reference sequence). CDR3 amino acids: CASSLMSRTTNEKLFF. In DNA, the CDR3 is TGTGCCAGCAGTTTAATGAGCCGAACAACTAATGAAAAACTGTTTTTT.

CDR3 nucleotide sequence: TGTGCCAGCAGGGAACGGGGAGGAAATGAGCAGTTCTTC. The encoded protein is CASRERGGNEQFF. The chain joins TRBV6-6 to TRBJ2-1; tentatively, D is TRBD2 (6 bases). Trimming left V 6 bases short and J 7 bases short, with 13 bases between. Germline V gene lookup returns CDR1 MNHNY and CDR2 SVGAGI (reference sequence). The CDR3 covers 13 residues.

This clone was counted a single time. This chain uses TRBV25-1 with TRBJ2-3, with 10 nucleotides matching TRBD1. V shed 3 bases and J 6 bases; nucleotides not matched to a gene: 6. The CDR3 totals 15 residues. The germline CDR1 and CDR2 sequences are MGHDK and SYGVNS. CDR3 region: CASSDLGTGEDTQYF. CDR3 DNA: TGTGCCAGCAGTGACCTCGGGACAGGGGAGGATACGCAGTATTTT.

Written as DNA, the CDR3 is TGTGCCAGCAGCGTATCAGAGGGAGCCACAGATACGCAGTATTTT. Translation: CASSVSEGATDTQYF. The chain has TRBV9 and TRBJ2-3; D might be TRBD2 (5 bases). In germline, CDR1 is SGDLS, CDR2 YYNGEE. CDR3 size: 15 residues. V lost 1 base, J lost 2 bases, and 11 bases lay in between.

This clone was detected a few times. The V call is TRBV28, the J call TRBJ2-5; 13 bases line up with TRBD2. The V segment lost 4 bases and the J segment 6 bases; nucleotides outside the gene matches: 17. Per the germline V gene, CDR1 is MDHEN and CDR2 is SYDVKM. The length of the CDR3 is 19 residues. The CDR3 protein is CASSSSGLAGALKGKTQYF. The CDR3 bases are TGTGCCAGCAGTTCCAGCGGACTAGCGGGAGCCCTAAAGGGAAAGACCCAGTACTTC.